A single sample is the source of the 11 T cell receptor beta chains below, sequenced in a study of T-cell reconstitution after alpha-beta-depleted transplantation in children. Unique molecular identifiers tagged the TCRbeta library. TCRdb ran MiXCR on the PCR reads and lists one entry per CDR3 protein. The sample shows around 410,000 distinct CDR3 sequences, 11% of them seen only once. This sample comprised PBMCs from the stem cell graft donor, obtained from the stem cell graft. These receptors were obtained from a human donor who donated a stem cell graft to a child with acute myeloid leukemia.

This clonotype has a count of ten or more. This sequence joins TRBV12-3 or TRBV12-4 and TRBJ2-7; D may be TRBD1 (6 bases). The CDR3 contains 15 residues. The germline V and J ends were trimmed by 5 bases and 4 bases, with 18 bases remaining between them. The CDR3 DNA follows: TGTGCCAGCAGTCCCAGGGGTGATCTTATGTACGAGCAGTACTTC. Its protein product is CASSPRGDLMYEQYF.

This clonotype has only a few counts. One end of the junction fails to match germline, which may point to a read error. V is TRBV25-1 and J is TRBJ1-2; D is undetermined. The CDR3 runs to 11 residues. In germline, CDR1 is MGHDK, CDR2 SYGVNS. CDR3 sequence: CASSEPGRTCF. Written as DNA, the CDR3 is TGTGCCAGCAGTGAGCCGGGGAGGACCTGCTTC.

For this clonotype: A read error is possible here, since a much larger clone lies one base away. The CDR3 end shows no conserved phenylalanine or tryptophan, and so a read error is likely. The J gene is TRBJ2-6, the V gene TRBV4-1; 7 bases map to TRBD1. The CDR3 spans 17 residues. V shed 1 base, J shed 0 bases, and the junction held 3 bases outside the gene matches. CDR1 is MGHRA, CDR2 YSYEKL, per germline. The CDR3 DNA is TGCGCCAGCAGCCAAGGGGACAGCTCCTCTGGGGCCAACGTCCTGACTTCC. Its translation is CASSQGDSSSGANVLTS.

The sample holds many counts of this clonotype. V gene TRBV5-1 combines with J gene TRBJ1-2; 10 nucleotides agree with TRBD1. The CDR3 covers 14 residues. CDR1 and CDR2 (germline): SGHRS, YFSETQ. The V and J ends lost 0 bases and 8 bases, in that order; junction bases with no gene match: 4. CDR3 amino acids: CASSLDGTGEGYTF. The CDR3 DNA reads TGCGCCAGCAGCTTGGACGGGACAGGGGAAGGCTACACCTTC.

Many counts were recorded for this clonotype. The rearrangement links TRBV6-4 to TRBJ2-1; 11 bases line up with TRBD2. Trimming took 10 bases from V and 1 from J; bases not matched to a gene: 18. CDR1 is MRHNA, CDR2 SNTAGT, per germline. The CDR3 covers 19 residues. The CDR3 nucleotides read TGTGCCACCGCCCTGACTAGCGGGGCCCCTCGGTGGTCCTACAATGAGCAGTTCTTC. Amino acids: CATALTSGAPRWSYNEQFF.

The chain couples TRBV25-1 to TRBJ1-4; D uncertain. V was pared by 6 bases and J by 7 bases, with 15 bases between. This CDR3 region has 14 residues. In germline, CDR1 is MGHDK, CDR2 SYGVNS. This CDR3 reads CASSSGPASEKLFF. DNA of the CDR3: TGTGCCAGCAGCTCCGGGCCAGCCTCTGAAAAACTGTTTTTT.

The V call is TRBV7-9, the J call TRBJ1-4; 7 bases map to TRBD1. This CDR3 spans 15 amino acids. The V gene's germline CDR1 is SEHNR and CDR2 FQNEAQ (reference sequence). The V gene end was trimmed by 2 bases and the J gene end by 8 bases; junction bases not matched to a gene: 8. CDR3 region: CASSLKDREWEKLFF. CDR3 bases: TGTGCCAGCAGCTTAAAAGACAGGGAGTGGGAAAAACTGTTTTTT.

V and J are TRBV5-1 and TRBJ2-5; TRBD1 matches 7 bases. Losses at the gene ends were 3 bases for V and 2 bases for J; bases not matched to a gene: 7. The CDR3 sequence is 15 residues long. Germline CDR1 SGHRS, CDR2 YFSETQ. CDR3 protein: CASSWTGTAQETQYF. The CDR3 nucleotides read TGCGCCAGCAGCTGGACCGGGACAGCACAAGAGACCCAGTACTTC. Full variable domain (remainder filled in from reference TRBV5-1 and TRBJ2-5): KAGVTQTPRYLIKTRGQQVTLSCSPISGHRSVSWYQQTPGQGLQFLFEYFSETQRNKGNFPGRFSGRQFSNSRSEMNVSTLELGDSALYLCASSWTGTAQETQYFGPGTRLLVL.

The CDR3, as DNA: TGCAGTGCTAGAGGGCGGGGCCATGGGCAGTTCTTC. Protein product: CSARGRGHGQFF. V usage is TRBV20-1 and J usage is TRBJ2-1; D is possibly TRBD2 (6 bases). V lost 1 base to trimming and J lost 12 bases, with 13 bases between them. This CDR3 is 12 amino acids long. CDR1 and CDR2 (germline): DFQATT, SNEGSKA (reference sequence).

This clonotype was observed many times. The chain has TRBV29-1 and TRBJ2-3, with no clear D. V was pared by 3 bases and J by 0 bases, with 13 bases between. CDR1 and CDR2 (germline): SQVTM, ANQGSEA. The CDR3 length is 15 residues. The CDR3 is CSVDPAGLSTDTQYF. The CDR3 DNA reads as TGCAGCGTTGATCCGGCAGGTCTGAGCACAGATACGCAGTATTTT.

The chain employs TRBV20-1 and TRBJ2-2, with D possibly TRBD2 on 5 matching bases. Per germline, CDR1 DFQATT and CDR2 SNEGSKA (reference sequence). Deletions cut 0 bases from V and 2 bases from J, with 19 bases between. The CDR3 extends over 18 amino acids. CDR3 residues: CSARDFGRADPNTGELFF. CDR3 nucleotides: TGCAGTGCTAGAGATTTCGGTCGAGCGGACCCCAACACCGGGGAGCTGTTTTTT.